This T cell receptor beta chain was captured in a study of CD8 T cells in Susac syndrome (dated by TCRdb to between 2018 and 2021). In the study overall: The study used repertoire sequencing to test whether antigen drove CD8+ T cell activation and differentiation in Susac syndrome. Clonality of the CD8+ T cell repertoire was compared between over ten healthy donors, roughly 14 Susac syndrome patients and under 19 multiple sclerosis patients.

CDR1 and CDR2 are drawn from the germline V gene: MNHEY, SVGEGT. From its cysteine to its phenylalanine, the CDR3 spans 17 amino acids. The sequence is cut down to CDR3 DNA, 51 bases in frame from base 1. Trimmed from V: 0 bases; trimmed from J: 5 bases; junction bases lacking a gene match: 8. RNA was extracted using the RNeasy kit, and roughly 0.5 to 1 microgram was reverse transcribed with random hexamers. TCR beta CDR3 regions were amplified with the immunoSEQ multiplex PCR assay covering 54 Vbeta and 13 Jbeta segments. Bias from PCR amplification was corrected by using a synthetic template baseline for primer optimization and for computational correction. In the original analysis: Reads were annotated to V, D and J genes according to IMGT and were analyzed with immunoSEQ Analyzer, with only productive sequences retained. Clonality was calculated as one minus the Shannon entropy normalized by log2 of the number of productive unique sequences. For each patient and control, public and private clones were evaluated among the 100 most prevalent clones. A clone was defined as Susac-specific if it was absent from the healthy and MS cohorts, from about 1,100 published viral clones and from other ImmuneACCESS disease sequences. TCRdb redid the processing of the public reads, applying fastp at Q25 and MiXCR, and retained in-frame beta chains. Every CDR3 protein is listed once, alongside the most common genes and DNA of its rows. The V and J calls were not made by the authors but by TCRdb's processing. This sample has about 130,000 distinct CDR3 sequences in its table, and around 85% of those were observed once. In total, the top ten clones hold 0.5% to 0.65% of the sample.

Comments on this clonotype: Its antigen is unknown. No base-level quality is on record; no much larger clone is a single base apart.

Peripheral blood CD8+ and CD4+ T cells from healthy donors, Susac syndrome patients and multiple sclerosis patients were profiled using high-throughput TCR beta sequencing. Treatment-naive patients with stable or active relapsing-remitting disease fulfilling revised McDonald criteria were used as multiple sclerosis controls. Bulk CD8+ and CD4+ T cells were purified by magnetic negative isolation, whereas CD8+ TEMRA cells were enriched by FACS. Blood was drawn into EDTA tubes, processed within 24 hours, and PBMCs were isolated by density gradient centrifugation. PBMCs intended for TCR sequencing were cryopreserved in liquid nitrogen and thawed later in a water bath at 37 degrees C. Purity of sorted or isolated CD4+, CD8+ and CD8+ TEMRA cells was at least 90%. Overall study outcomes, separate from this receptor: The study acknowledged that relatively few individuals were included in the TCR sequencing and HLA analysis.

The material sequenced was CD8+ T cells from PBMCs. The sequence derives from a human donor with multiple sclerosis. The chain couples TRBV6-2 or TRBV6-3 to TRBJ2-5, and TRBD1 aligns with 11 junction nucleotides. The nucleotide sequence is TGTGCCAGCAGTTACTCCACTTGGACAGGGGGCTTCGAGACCCAGTACTTC. This is translated as CASSYSTWTGGFETQYF.